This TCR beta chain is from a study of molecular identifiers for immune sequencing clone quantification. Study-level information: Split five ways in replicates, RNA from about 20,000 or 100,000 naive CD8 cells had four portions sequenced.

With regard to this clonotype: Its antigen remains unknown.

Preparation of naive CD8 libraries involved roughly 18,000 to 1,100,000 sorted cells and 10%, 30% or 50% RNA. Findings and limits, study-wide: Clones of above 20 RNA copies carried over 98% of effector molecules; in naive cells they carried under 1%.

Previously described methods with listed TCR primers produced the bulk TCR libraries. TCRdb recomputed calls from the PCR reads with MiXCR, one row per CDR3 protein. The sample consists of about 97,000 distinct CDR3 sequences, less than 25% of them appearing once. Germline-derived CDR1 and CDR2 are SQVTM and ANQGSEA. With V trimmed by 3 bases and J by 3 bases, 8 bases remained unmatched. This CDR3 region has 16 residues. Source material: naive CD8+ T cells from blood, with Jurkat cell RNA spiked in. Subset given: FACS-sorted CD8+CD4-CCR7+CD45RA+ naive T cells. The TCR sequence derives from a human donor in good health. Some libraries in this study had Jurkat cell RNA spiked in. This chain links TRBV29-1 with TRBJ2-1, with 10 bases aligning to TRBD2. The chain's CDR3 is CSVDGLAGVGYNEQFF. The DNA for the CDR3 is TGCAGCGTTGATGGGCTAGCGGGAGTTGGCTACAATGAGCAGTTCTTC.